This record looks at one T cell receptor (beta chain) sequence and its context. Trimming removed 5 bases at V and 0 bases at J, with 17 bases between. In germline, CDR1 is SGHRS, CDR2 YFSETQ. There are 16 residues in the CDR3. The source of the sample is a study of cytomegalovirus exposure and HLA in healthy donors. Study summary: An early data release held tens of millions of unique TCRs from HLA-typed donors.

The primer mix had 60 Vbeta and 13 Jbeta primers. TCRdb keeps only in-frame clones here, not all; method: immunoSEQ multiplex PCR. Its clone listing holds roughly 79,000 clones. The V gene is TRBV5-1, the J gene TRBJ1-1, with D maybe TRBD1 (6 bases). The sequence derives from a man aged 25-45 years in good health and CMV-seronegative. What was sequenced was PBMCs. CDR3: CASSYDRRQMNTEAFF. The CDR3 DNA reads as TGCGCCAGCAGTTACGACAGGAGGCAAATGAACACTGAAGCTTTCTTT.